The T cell receptor beta chain described here comes from a study of cytotoxic CD8 clonotypes in ibrutinib-treated CLL. The overall study: The patients comprised approximately 11 relapsed/refractory and roughly 15 treatment-naive cases, approximately 18 IGHV unmutated. Median treatment time before response sampling was 12 months, range 6 to 36.

General study results and limits: Clonality measured at baseline exceeded age-matched healthy donors, tracking circulating CD8+ T-cell counts.

Deep sequencing aimed at 1 in 200,000 to 1 in 1 million T cells' resolution. This table comes from immunoSEQ multiplex PCR, and its TCRdb copy is limited to in-frame clones, with some not included. This sample has 150,000 to 200,000 clones, with roughly 90% found just once. A word on this clone: Antigen specificity is unknown.

The germline V and J ends were trimmed by 3 bases and 5 bases, with 19 bases remaining between them. The CDR3 extends over 16 amino acids. Germline V gives CDR1 LNHDA, CDR2 SQIVND (reference sequence). The source is a human donor with chronic lymphocytic leukemia. The chain has TRBV19 and TRBJ1-2, with D maybe TRBD1 (5 bases). The sample was PBMCs, taken at disease progression, from a patient treated with ibrutinib. The CDR3 sequence is CASSILGGTASYGYTF. DNA for the CDR3: TGTGCCAGTAGTATTCTGGGAGGGACCGCATCTTATGGCTACACCTTC. Full variable domain (missing parts from reference TRBV19 and TRBJ1-2): DGGITQSPKYLFRKEGQNVTLSCEQNLNHDAMYWYRQDPGQGLRLIYYSQIVNDFQKGDIAEGYSVSREKKESFPLTVTSAQKNPTAFYLCASSILGGTASYGYTFGSGTRLTVV.